The present T cell receptor beta chain was sequenced within a study of blood T cell repertoires in COVID-19. The CDR3 loop spans 15 amino acids. V lost 3 bases to trimming and J lost 4 bases, with 13 bases between them. Germline CDR1 and CDR2: MDHEN and SYDVKM. Here immunoSEQ multiplex PCR was the method, and the copy in TCRdb shows in-frame clones only, minus some. The sample lists under 200,000 clones; around 85% were seen once. The chain links TRBV28 to TRBJ1-3, with a weak D call TRBD1 (6 bases). The clonotype originates from a woman aged 60 to 75 with COVID-19, enrolled during active disease. Sequencing input: peripheral blood. The CDR3 spells CASSLLQGAGNTIYF. The CDR3 bases are TGTGCCAGCAGTTTGCTACAGGGCGCAGGAAACACCATATATTTT.